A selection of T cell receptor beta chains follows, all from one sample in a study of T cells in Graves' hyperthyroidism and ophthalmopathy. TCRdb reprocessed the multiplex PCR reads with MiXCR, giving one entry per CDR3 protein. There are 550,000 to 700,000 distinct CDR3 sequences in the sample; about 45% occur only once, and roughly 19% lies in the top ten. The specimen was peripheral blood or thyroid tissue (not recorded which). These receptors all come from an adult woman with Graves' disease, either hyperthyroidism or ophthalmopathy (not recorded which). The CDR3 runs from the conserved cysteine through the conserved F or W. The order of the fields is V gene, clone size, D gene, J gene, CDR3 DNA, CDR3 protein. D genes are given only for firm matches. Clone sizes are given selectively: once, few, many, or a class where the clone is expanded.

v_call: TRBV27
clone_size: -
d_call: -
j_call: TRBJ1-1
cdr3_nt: TGTGCCAGCCGCCAGGGAGGCGTCACTGAAGCTTTCTTT
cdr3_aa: CASRQGGVTEAFF

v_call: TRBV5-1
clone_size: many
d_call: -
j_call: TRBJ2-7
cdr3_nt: TGCGCCAGCAGCTCGGACAGCCCGACTCTACGAGAGCAGTACTTC
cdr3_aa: CASSSDSPTLREQYF

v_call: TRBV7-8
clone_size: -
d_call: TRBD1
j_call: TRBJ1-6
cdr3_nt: TGTGCCAGCAGTCTCCTTGAGGGACAGGGGTTTTCACCCCTCCACTTT
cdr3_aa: CASSLLEGQGFSPLHF

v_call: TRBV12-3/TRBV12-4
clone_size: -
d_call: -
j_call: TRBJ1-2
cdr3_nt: TGTGCCAGCACTCCGACAGTGGATGGCTACACCTTC
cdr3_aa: CASTPTVDGYTF

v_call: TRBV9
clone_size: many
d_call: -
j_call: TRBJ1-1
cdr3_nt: TGTGCCAGCAGCGTAAATCCGAACACTGAAGCTTTCTTT
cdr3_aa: CASSVNPNTEAFF

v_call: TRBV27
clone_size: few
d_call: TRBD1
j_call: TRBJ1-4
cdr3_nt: TGTGCCAGCAGTCCCATCCTAGGGACAGGCCCGACTAATGAAAAACTGTTTTTT
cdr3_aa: CASSPILGTGPTNEKLFF

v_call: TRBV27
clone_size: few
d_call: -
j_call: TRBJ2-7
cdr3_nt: TGTGCCAGCAGTTCGACACTAACAAGAAGGCCTACCCAATACGAGCAGTACTTC
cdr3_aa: CASSSTLTRRPTQYEQYF

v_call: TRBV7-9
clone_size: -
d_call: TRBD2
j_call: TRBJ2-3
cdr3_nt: TGTGCCAGCAACCCACACGGGGGGACAGATACGCAGTATTTT
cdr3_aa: CASNPHGGTDTQYF

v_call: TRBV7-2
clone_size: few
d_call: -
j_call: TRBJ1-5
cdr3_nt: TGTGCCAGCAGCTTAGCATGGGGCGGTAATCAGCCCCAGCATTTT
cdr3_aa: CASSLAWGGNQPQHF

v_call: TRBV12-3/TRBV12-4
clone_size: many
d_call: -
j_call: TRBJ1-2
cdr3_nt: TGTGCCAGCAGTTCACCTCGTGCGTCTGGCTACACCTTC
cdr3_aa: CASSSPRASGYTF

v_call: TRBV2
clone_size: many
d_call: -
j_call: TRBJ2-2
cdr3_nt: TGTGCCAGCAGTGTAGACGGGGGCGCGGGGACCGGGGAGCTGTTTTTT
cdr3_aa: CASSVDGGAGTGELFF

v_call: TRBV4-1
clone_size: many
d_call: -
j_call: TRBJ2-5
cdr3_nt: TGCGCCAGCAGCTATACGGGGGTAGCGGCGTCGGAGACCCAGTACTTC
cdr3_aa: CASSYTGVAASETQYF

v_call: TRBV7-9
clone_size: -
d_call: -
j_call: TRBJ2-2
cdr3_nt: TGTGCCAGCAGCTTAGCGCAGGCCTCGAACACCGGGGAGCTGTTTTTT
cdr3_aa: CASSLAQASNTGELFF

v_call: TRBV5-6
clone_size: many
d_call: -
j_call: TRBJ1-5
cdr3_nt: TGTGCCAGCAGCTCGGGATGGGGTAGGCAGCCCCAGCATTTT
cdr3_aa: CASSSGWGRQPQHF

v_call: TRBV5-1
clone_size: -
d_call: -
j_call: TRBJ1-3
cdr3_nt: TGCGCCAGCAGATACGGACTGCACTCTGGAAACACCATATATTTT
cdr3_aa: CASRYGLHSGNTIYF

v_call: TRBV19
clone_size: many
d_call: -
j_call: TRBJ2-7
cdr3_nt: TGTGCCAGTAGTATCGAAGGTTCGTACGAGCAGTACTTC
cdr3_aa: CASSIEGSYEQYF

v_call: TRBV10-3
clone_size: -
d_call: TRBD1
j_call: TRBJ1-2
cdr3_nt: TGTGCCATCAGTGAAGACAGGGTGTTTTACTATGGCTACACCTTC
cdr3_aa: CAISEDRVFYYGYTF

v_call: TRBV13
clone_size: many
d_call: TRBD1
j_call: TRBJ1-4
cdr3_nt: TGTGCCAGCAGCTTAGGAGGACAGGGGAATGAAAAACTGTTTTTT
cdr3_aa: CASSLGGQGNEKLFF

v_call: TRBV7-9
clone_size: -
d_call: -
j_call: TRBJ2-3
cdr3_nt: TGTGCCAGCAGCCCCCGCGACATCCATGGTGCGCAGTATTTT
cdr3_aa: CASSPRDIHGAQYF

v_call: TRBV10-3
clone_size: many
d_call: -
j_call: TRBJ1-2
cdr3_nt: TGTGCCACCCACGCCGGGGCTAACTATGGCTACACCTTC
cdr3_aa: CATHAGANYGYTF

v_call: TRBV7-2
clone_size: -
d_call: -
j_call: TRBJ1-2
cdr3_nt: TGTGCCAGCAGCGCCAGGCAGGCTGGAGGCTACACCTTC
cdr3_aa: CASSARQAGGYTF

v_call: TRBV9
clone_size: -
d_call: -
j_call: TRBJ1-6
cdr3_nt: TGTGCCAGCTCTACAAATACACAGGTCCCCAATTCACCCCTCCACTTT
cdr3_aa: CASSTNTQVPNSPLHF

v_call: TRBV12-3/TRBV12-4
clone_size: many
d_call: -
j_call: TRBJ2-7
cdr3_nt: TGTGCCAGCAGGTCCACTAGCTCCTACGAGCAGTACTTC
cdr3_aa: CASRSTSSYEQYF

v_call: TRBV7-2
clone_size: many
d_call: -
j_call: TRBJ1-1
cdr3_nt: TGTGCCAGCAGCCGCGATGGGGGGGCGCTTTCGGGAGAAGCTTTCTTT
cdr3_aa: CASSRDGGALSGEAFF

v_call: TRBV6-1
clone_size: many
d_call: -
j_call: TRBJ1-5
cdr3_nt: TGTGCCAGCAGTACTCACCCCGGACAGAGTAATCAGCCCCAGCATTTT
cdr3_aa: CASSTHPGQSNQPQHF

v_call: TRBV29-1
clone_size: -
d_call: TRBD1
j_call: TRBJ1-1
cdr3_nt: TGCAGCGTAGCCGGGACAGCCTTGGGAGCTTTCTTT
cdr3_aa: CSVAGTALGAFF

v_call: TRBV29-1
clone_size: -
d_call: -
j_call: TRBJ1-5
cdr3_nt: TGCAGCGGGGCCGACGGAGTCAATCAGCCCCAGCATTTT
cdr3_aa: CSGADGVNQPQHF

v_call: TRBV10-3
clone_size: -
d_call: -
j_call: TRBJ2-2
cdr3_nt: TGTGCCATCAGTGAGACAGAGGCGCTGAACACCGGGGAGCTGTTTTTT
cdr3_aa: CAISETEALNTGELFF

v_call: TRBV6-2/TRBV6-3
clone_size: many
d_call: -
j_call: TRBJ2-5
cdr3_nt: TGTGCCAGCAGCCTGTGGCAGCAAGAGACCCAGTACTTC
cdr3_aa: CASSLWQQETQYF

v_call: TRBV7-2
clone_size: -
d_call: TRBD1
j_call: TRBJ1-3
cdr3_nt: TGTGCCAGCAGCTCCTCGGGACAGCTGAACACCATATATTTT
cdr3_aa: CASSSSGQLNTIYF

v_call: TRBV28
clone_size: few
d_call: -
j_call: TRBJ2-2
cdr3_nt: TGTGCCAGCAGTTTATGGCTGGGGGACACCGGGGAGCTGTTTTTT
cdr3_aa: CASSLWLGDTGELFF

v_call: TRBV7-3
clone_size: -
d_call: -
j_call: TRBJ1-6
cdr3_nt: TGTGCCAGCAGCTTAGCAGGGGTCGGCAATTCACCCCTCCACTTT
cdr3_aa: CASSLAGVGNSPLHF

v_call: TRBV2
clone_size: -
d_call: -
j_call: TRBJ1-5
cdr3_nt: TGTGCCAGCCGTTTAAGGGGCTACGAGCAGCCCCAGCATTTT
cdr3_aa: CASRLRGYEQPQHF

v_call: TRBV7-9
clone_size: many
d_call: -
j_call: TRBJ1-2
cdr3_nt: TGTGCCAGCACTCTGGGTTCCAGGGGCCCTACGGGCGGCTATGGCTACACCTTC
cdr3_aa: CASTLGSRGPTGGYGYTF

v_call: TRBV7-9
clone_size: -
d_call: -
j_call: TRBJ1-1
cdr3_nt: TGTGCCAGCAGCTCCCGGCGGGGGGCTGACGATGAAGCTTTCTTT
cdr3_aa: CASSSRRGADDEAFF

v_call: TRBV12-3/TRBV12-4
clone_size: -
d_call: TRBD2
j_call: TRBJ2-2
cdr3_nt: TGTGCCAGCAGCCAACTCTTCCTAGCGGGAGTTACCGGGGGGCTGTTTTTT
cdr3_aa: CASSQLFLAGVTGGLFF

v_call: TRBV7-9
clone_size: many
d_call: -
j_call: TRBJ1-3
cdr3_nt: TGTGCCAGCAGCCCCCCGGGGCAAAGCGGGAGAAACACCATATATTTT
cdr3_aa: CASSPPGQSGRNTIYF

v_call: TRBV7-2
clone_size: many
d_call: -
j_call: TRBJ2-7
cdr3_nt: TGTGCCAGCAGCCCTATTGGAGCCTCCTACGAGCAGTACTTC
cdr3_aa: CASSPIGASYEQYF

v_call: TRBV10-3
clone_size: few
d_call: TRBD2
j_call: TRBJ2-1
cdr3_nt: TGTGCCATCAGTCGTGGCGGGAGATATGAGCAGTTCTTC
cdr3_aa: CAISRGGRYEQFF

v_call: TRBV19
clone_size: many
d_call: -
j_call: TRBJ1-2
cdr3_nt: TGTGCCAGTAGTATAGCCAGAAGATATGGCTACACCTTC
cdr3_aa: CASSIARRYGYTF

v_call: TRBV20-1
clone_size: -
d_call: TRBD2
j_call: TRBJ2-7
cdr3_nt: TGCAGTGAGTTAGGGACTAGCGGGGCCTACGAGCAGTACTTC
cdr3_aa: CSELGTSGAYEQYF

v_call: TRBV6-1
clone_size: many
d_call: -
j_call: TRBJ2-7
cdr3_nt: TGTGCCAGCAGTGAAGCCCAATCCTACGAGCAGTACTTC
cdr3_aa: CASSEAQSYEQYF

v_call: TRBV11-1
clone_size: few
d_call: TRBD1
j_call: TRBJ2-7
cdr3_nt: TGTGCCAGCAGTCCCCCCTCAGGACAGGGGTCCTACGAGCAGTACTTC
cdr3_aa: CASSPPSGQGSYEQYF

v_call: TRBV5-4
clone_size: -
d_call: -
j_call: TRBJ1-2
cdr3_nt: TGTGCCAGCAGCCAAGTGTCACTGGGGGCGGATGGCTACACCTTC
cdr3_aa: CASSQVSLGADGYTF

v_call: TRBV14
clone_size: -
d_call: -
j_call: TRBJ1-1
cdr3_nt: TGTGCCAGCAGCCAAGTTACGGGGAGGTACACTGAAGCTTTCTTT
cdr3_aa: CASSQVTGRYTEAFF

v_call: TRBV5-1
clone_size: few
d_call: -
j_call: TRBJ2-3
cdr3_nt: TGCGCCAGCAGTGCCCAGGGGGGAGCAGATACGCAGTATTTT
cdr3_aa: CASSAQGGADTQYF

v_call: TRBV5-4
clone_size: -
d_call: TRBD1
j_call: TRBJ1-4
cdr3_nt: TGTGCCAGCAGCTTGGTAGGACAGGGGGCGCGGAATGAAAAACTGTTTTTT
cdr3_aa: CASSLVGQGARNEKLFF

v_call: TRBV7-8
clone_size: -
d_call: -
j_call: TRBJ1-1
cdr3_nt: TGTGCCAGCAGCTTGACCCCTACCGGGGAGGGGAACACTGAAGCTTTCTTT
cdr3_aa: CASSLTPTGEGNTEAFF

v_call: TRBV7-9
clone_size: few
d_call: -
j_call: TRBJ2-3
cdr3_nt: TGTGCCAGCACCCAGGAGGTCACGCAGTATTTT
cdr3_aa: CASTQEVTQYF

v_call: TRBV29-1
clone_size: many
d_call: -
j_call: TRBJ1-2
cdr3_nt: TGCAGCGTTGAAGGCCGGACTAACTATGGCTACACCTTC
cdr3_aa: CSVEGRTNYGYTF

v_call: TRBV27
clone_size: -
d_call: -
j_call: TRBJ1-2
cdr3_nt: TGTGCCAGCAATTTATTGGGAAACTATGGCTACACCTTC
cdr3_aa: CASNLLGNYGYTF

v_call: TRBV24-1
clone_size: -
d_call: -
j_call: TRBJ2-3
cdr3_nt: TGTGCCACCAGTGATAAGCCCCGCACAGATACGCAGTATTTT
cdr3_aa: CATSDKPRTDTQYF

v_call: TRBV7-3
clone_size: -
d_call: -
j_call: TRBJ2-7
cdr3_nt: TGTGCCAGCAGTCCTGACGTCGGATACGAGCAGTACTTC
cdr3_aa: CASSPDVGYEQYF

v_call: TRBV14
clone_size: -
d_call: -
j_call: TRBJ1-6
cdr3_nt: TGTGCCAGCAGCCAAGAGCCAGGGCTTGGATCACCCCTCCACTTT
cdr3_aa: CASSQEPGLGSPLHF

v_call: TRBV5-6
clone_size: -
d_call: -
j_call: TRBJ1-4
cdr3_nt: TGTGCCAGCAGCTTGGAGGGGGACCGAGGAAAACTGTTTTTT
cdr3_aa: CASSLEGDRGKLFF

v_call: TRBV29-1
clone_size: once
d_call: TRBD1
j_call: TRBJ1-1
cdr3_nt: TGCAGCGTCAACAGGGGGCCGGGAACTGAAGCTTTCTTT
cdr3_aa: CSVNRGPGTEAFF

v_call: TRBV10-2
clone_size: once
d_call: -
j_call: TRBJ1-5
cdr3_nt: TGCGCCAGCTCCACGGGGGTGGTCCAGCCCCAGCATTTT
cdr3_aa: CASSTGVVQPQHF